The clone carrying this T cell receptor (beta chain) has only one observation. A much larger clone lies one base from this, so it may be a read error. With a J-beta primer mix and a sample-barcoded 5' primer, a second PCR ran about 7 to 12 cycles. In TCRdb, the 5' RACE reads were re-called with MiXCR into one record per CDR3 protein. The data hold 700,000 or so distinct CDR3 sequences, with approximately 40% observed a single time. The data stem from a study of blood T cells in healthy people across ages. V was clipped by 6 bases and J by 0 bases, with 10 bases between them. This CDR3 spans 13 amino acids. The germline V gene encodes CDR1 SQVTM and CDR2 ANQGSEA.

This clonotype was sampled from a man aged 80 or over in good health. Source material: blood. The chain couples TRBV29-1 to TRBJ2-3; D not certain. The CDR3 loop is CSVTPDSTDTQYF. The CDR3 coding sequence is TGCAGCGTCACTCCCGATAGCACAGATACGCAGTATTTT.